This T cell receptor beta chain stems from a study of cytomegalovirus exposure and HLA in healthy donors (dated by TCRdb to 2016 to 2017). Describing the broader study: An earlier analysis of approximately 640 of the donors reported more than 250 Gb of sequence data and 100 million to 130 million unique TCR beta sequences from about 179 million T cells. An early release that covered around 590 HLA-typed donors contained 250 to 350 gigabases of sequencing data and around 80 million unique TCR sequences. Of the roughly 400 genotyped donors, about 80% fell in the genetic ancestry cluster associated with self-reported Caucasian donors. The study aimed to test whether cataloging public T cell receptors could reveal signatures of past pathogen exposure. Using immunosequencing, the study profiled T cell repertoires from 500 to 800 subjects and related those repertoires to cytomegalovirus serostatus. In addition to the first cohort of roughly 700 subjects, a separate validation cohort of 120 different subjects was used. High-throughput TCR immunosequencing, statistical association of individual TCRs with disease status, and machine learning were combined to predict cytomegalovirus infection status. A later analysis re-examined previously published TCR beta repertoires from about 700 donors and added high-resolution HLA genotyping to investigate patterns of TCR occurrence. Rather than using new phenotypic data, the later analysis identified candidate immune exposures from TCR beta sequences and from how often those sequences occurred across donors. An earlier analysis of nearly 600 of the donors applied high-throughput TCR beta sequencing to assess whether each TCR beta V gene segment acted as functional or pseudogenic. Alongside the repertoire data, information on donor age, sex, ethnicity and CMV serostatus was compiled. Genome-wide SNP genotypes for about 65% of the 666 donors were used in a later genetic analysis, which treated that subset as a discovery cohort. Every repertoire in the discovery cohort had been generated on one and the same sequencing platform. HLA typing covered class I and class II loci at four-digit resolution. The number of donors typed differed by locus, with roughly 620-630 for A, B, C, DRB1 and DQB1, around 500 for DQA1, 606 for DPA1, and around 450 for DPB1. Roughly 5 DR-DQ haplotypes were handled as single units for association and clustering, since linkage in the cohort was strong. Among about 360 genotyped donors of the cohort, an average of approximately 250,000 unique TCR beta nucleotide sequences were sequenced per donor, roughly a sixth of them non-productive.

Remarks on this clone: It has no known antigen specificity. Qualities for individual bases were not recorded, and no much larger clone is one base off.

The research as a whole found: It was suggested by the authors that the approach could potentially be generalized to other disease states and immunological phenotypes. The classifier was reported to diagnose cytomegalovirus status with high specificity and sensitivity in both the original and validation cohorts. Most TCR sequences were seen in very few donors, while some public TCRs were found in many individuals. Presence/absence analyses assumed roughly uniform sequencing depth across donors, an assumption that may not hold. In this cohort, only TCR beta chains were sequenced, and detectable features were limited by the absence of alpha or paired-chain data. According to a later analysis, most CMV-associated TCR beta chains appeared to be HLA-restricted, and the HLA associations seemed to be driven largely by CMV exposure. An earlier analysis of approximately 530 of the donors showed that most TCR beta V segments appeared in productive rearrangements either about 87% or about 30% of the time, which broadly matched IMGT annotations. In a later analysis, 15,000 to 20,000 TCR beta sequences were associated with specific HLA alleles at a false discovery rate of 0.05. The earlier analysis of some 540 of the donors excluded roughly 17 rarely observed V segments, including chromosome 9 orphons, because counts were too low. A group of highly shared sequence variants was considered likely to be a technical artifact of the sequencing pipeline. A few of the identified cytomegalovirus-associated TCR beta chains were confirmed in vitro to be specific for cytomegalovirus antigens. Correlated functional status among segregating V segments might reflect linkage disequilibrium, but an unknown experimental factor could not be ruled out. In a later analysis, HLA-associated TCR beta chains showed more clonal expansion and lower generation probabilities than non-associated chains that were equally common. The study gave a list of over 150 TCR beta chains associated with cytomegalovirus. Strong co-occurrence of HLA alleles, especially DR and DQ, made assigning TCR associations to individual alleles difficult. CMV serostatus was the only immune exposure information available for the cohort. HLA typing was unavailable for some donors at each locus, so association tests used only the typed subset. In a later genetic analysis, a missense DCLRE1C variant was associated with V-gene and J-gene trimming of TCR beta chains, and the association was replicated in an independent cohort. Several of the top co-occurrence clusters appeared to be linked to parvovirus B19, influenza, CMV and Epstein-Barr virus, according to a later analysis. A further reported finding was that TCR beta sequences accurately predicted the HLA-A and HLA-B alleles for most subjects in the first cohort. Some IMGT-functional V segments, including TRBV6-2 and TRBV6-3, could not be distinguished by the 87-base-pair reads and were therefore excluded. In a later analysis, the rate of TCR association differed among HLA loci, with DRB1 alleles having the most associated TCRs and HLA-C alleles having the fewest. A later genetic analysis reported fewer N-insertions in productive TCRs among donors in an Asian-associated ancestry cluster than the roughly 700-donor mean.

The library was generated by the immunoSEQ multiplex PCR assay. For the multiplex PCR, a mixture combining 60 forward primers for TCR Vbeta segments and 13 reverse primers for TCR Jbeta segments was used. A multiplex PCR assay on genomic DNA amplified the CDR3 region of rearranged TCR beta genes. Amplified TCR beta libraries were sequenced as 87-base-pair reads on the Illumina HiSeq System. The original methods were these. A later analysis counted tens of millions of unique TCR beta chains across the approximately 700 repertoires, and about 10 million of these chains were shared by at least two donors. To remove PCR and sequencing errors, raw reads were error-corrected and collapsed into unique sequences using a nearest-neighbor algorithm that merged closely related sequences. V, D and J gene segments were assigned by aligning CDR3 sequences to IMGT reference sequences. For a sequence to be retained, at least a six-nucleotide match to both a V gene segment and a J gene segment was required. Rearrangements were classified as productive when the CDR3 lacked stop codons and remained in frame with V and J, and all other rearrangements were classified as non-productive. CDR3 was defined by IMGT convention, running from the second conserved V-encoded cysteine to the conserved J-encoded phenylalanine. The earlier analysis of fewer than 700 of the donors excluded sequences that lacked an unambiguous match to a single V gene segment. An earlier analysis of 587 of the donors called V segments functional above 56.7% productive rearrangements and segregating when the between-donor standard deviation exceeded 5%. A statistical classification framework was built to diagnose cytomegalovirus status from the catalog of TCR beta chain sequences. In a later analysis, V and J genes were assigned by comparing TCR nucleotide sequences against IMGT/GENE-DB human TR gene sequences. In a later analysis, CDR3 sequences and most-parsimonious VDJ recombination scenarios were assigned using the TCRdist pipeline. In a later analysis, each TCR beta chain was defined by its CDR3 amino acid sequence together with its V-gene family, and reads lacking a unique V-gene family were excluded. A later analysis removed 592 highly shared, low-generation-probability nucleotide sequences to deal with suspected cross-contamination and a sequencing artifact. In a later analysis, a clonal expansion index was calculated for each public chain from normalized within-repertoire ranks of inferred template counts. Generation probabilities in a later analysis came from a VDJ recombination model fitted to out-of-frame rearrangements, and those results were checked against IGoR. A later analysis scored TCR-TCR, TCR-HLA and TCR-CMV co-occurrence with hypergeometric tests, applying a repertoire-size bias correction to TCR pairs. In a later analysis, false discovery rates were estimated by permuting HLA or CMV assignments 20 times. In a later analysis, co-occurring TCRs were grouped using DBSCAN, with TCRdist sequence similarity added in when clustering inside HLA-allele-positive subsets. Repertoires with fewer than 30,000 or more than 120,000 public chains, plus five repertoires with anomalous nucleotide sharing, were excluded from co-occurrence clustering. TCRdb retrieved this table from immuneACCESS and kept in-frame rearrangements only. Not all clones are present; in checked studies, unresolved V genes account for under half, and no reason is known for the remainder. V, J and clone size were drawn from that table, and D and trimming were deduced from the DNA. The sample table records around 100,000 clones; 50% to 70% of these occur just once. The top ten hold 3.8% of the sample.

The cohort was made up of about 610 healthy bone marrow donors. At the time of sampling, all cohort members were nominally healthy, though unrecorded immune exposures were likely present. The donor tested CMV seropositive, placing the donor among the 250 to 300 seropositive members of the cohort. Each donor provided a peripheral blood sample, and peripheral blood mononuclear cells were used for TCR beta sequencing. Genomic DNA extraction from the blood cell samples was performed with the Qiagen DNeasy Blood Extraction Kit. In the germline V gene, CDR1 corresponds to MGHRA and CDR2 to YSYEKL. Spanning cysteine to phenylalanine, the CDR3 consists of 15 amino acids. The retained sequence is limited to the CDR3, 45 bases, with the frame set at the first base. The germline ends are 13 bases apart after V is trimmed by 1 base and J by 3 bases.

Material for sequencing was PBMCs. The source is a man younger than 45 in good health and CMV-seropositive. Recombination linked TRBV4-1 to TRBJ2-7, with a weak D call of TRBD2 (5 bases match). The CDR3 protein: CASSQGLPGIYEQYF. The DNA sequence is given as TGCGCCAGCAGCCAAGGTCTCCCGGGGATCTACGAGCAGTACTTC.